This T cell receptor beta chain was sequenced during a study of cytomegalovirus exposure and HLA in healthy donors. CDR3 size: 18 residues. Trimming cost V 0 bases and J 0 bases; bases outside gene matches: 11. The germline V gene has CDR1 SGDLS and CDR2 YYNGEE. Libraries were prepared by immunoSEQ multiplex PCR; TCRdb keeps only in-frame clonotypes and omits some of them. This sample carries 60,000 to 90,000 clones, about 93% of them seen once, and the ten largest clones take about 0.63%. This chain uses TRBV9 with TRBJ1-1; TRBD1 aligns across 7 bases. The material sequenced was PBMCs. The sequence derives from a woman younger than 30 in good health and CMV-seronegative. The chain's CDR3 is CASSVALQGVNMNTEAFF. For the CDR3, the DNA is TGTGCCAGCAGCGTAGCTCTGCAGGGGGTCAACATGAACACTGAAGCTTTCTTT.